This T cell receptor (beta chain) was found in a study of blood T cells in healthy people across ages. Study-level background: Capture by template switching was about one barcoded beta molecule per two T cells.

The CDR3 is 18 amino acids. The germline gives CDR1 SGHRS, CDR2 YFSETQ. V was clipped by 0 bases and J by 0 bases; unmatched bases: 11. As for this clonotype: What it binds is not known.

Findings and caveats of the study: Estimates based on one million T cells were treated as lower bounds. The CMV status of each donor remained undetermined, and this could have confounded shifts in expanded clonotypes. Naive T cell percentage and TCR beta diversity correlated strongly.

Next came a second PCR, run for about 7 to 11 cycles, which used a sample-barcoded 5' primer along with a J-beta primer mix. In TCRdb, the 5' RACE reads were re-called with MiXCR into one record per CDR3 protein. This table has some 880,000 distinct CDR3 sequences, around 34% appearing once. The sample was blood. The source of this sequence is a man between 18 and 29 years old in good health. This chain connects TRBV5-1 to TRBJ1-2; the match to TRBD1 covers 7 bases. CDR3 DNA sequence: TGCGCCAGCAGCTTGGGCAATGAAAGGGGGCAAGCTAACTATGGCTACACCTTC. Residues: CASSLGNERGQANYGYTF.